Shown below are 2 T cell receptor beta chains from a single sample sequenced in a study of T cell repertoires in cytomegalovirus infection. TCRdb independently ran MiXCR on the reads; one entry per CDR3 protein. The table records over 250,000 distinct CDR3 sequences, 22% of them present only once. These receptors' antigens are unknown. The sequencing here drew on cultured PBMCs, taken from culture after CMV antigen stimulation. The receptors shown here come from a human donor in good health (CMV status not recorded). Some clones in this sample may be carry-over from other donors' samples.

CDR3 loop: CSARGAGPLTYEQYV. CDR3 nucleotides: TGCAGTGCGCGAGGTGCAGGACCACTTACCTACGAGCAGTACGTC. The gene calls are TRBV20-1 and TRBJ2-7; D remains unclear. Trimming took 6 bases from V and 2 from J, leaving 20 bases between them. Germline V lookup: CDR1 DFQATT, CDR2 SNEGSKA (reference sequence). This CDR3 is built from 15 residues.

V is TRBV7-9 and J is TRBJ2-2; the D is unclear. V dropped 1 base and J dropped 1 base, with 7 bases sitting between them. CDR1 is SEHNR and CDR2 is FQNEAQ in the germline V gene (reference sequence). This CDR3 is built from 15 residues. CDR3 nucleotides: TGTGCCAGCAGCTTAGTTCCAGGGAACACCGGGGAGCTGTTTTTT. This encodes CASSLVPGNTGELFF.